The 9 T cell receptor beta chains below all came from one sample that was sequenced in a study of glioma-infiltrating T cells. TCR alpha and beta CDR3 regions were amplified from RNA using iRepertoire nested multiplex PCR. Each CDR3 protein is one row after TCRdb ran MiXCR on the multiplex PCR reads. The table shows about 410,000 distinct CDR3 sequences, with about 40% occurring only once. Sequencing was performed on glioma tissue, nonneoplastic brain tissue, or PBMCs (not recorded which). The receptors stem from a human donor with low-grade glioma or glioblastoma, undergoing nonglioma brain surgery, or in good health (not recorded which).

Here the CDR3 reads CASRKPWGNQPQHF. CDR3 in DNA: TGTGCCAGCAGAAAGCCTTGGGGCAATCAGCCCCAGCATTTT. This chain links TRBV6-1 with TRBJ1-5; D not resolved. Trimming shortened V by 6 bases and J by 2 bases, and 11 bases separated the two germline ends. CDR3 size: 14 residues. CDR1 and CDR2 from the germline V gene are MNHNS and SASEGT.

This clonotype was found once. An end of the junction does not agree with germline; a read error may underlie this. CDR3 in DNA: TGTGCCGGCACCTCTAATATCCCGGGGTCCATGTTGTCTTTT. Protein product: CAGTSNIPGSMLSF. V gene TRBV12-3 or TRBV12-4 combines with J gene TRBJ2-3; D possibly corresponds to TRBD2 (5 bases). The CDR3 length is 14 residues.

This clonotype was counted a few times. V and J are TRBV20-1 and TRBJ2-7; D is undetermined. Germline V gives CDR1 DFQATT, CDR2 SNEGSKA (reference sequence). V was cut by 1 base and J by 4 bases, with 17 bases left in between. The CDR3 contains 15 residues. The CDR3 reads CSARGATLNPYEQYF. CDR3 DNA: TGCAGTGCTAGAGGTGCTACCTTGAATCCTTACGAGCAGTACTTC.

Points on this clonotype: The conserved phenylalanine or tryptophan normally closing the CDR3 is absent here, so this likely arose from a read error. V usage is TRBV12-3 or TRBV12-4 and J usage is TRBJ1-5, with a weak D call TRBD1 (5 bases). V was trimmed by 6 bases and J by 4 bases, leaving 13 bases between them. The CDR3 is 14 residues long. The DNA of the CDR3 is TGTGCCAGCAGCCCCAGACAGCCGAATCAGCCCCAGCATTCT. Translating gives CASSPRQPNQPQHS.

Concerning this clonotype itself: The conserved phenylalanine or tryptophan is not found at the CDR3 terminus, so this likely reflects a read error. This chain uses TRBV7-2 with TRBJ2-3; possibly TRBD2 for D (5 bases). Between the trimmed V and J ends, which lost 0 bases and 1 base, there was a span of 17 bases. There are 18 residues in the CDR3. In germline, CDR1 is SGHTA, CDR2 FQGNSA. This CDR3 is CASSLARSAPLGTDTQYS. CDR3 coding DNA: TGTGCCAGCAGCTTAGCGCGGTCAGCCCCACTAGGCACAGATACGCAGTATTCT.

A note on this clonotype: Possible read error: a much larger clone is one base away. The chain has TRBV20-1 and TRBJ2-3; TRBD2 matches at 16 bases. CDR3 length: 18 residues. With 3 bases clipped from V and 2 bases from J, the junction kept 8 bases outside the gene matches. Germline lookup yields CDR1 DFQATT and CDR2 SNEGSKA (reference sequence). CDR3 amino acids: CSARILGLAGGPTDTQYF. CDR3 nucleotides: TGCAGTGCTAGGATACTGGGACTAGCGGGAGGGCCCACAGATACGCAGTATTTT.

CDR3 coding DNA: TGTGCCACCAGTGATAACGGGGGATCTGGCAATGAGCAGTTCTTC. This translates into CATSDNGGSGNEQFF. This chain uses TRBV24-1 with TRBJ2-1; D is possibly TRBD2 (6 bases). The CDR3 runs 15 residues. The V end was cut by 3 bases, the J end by 6 bases, with 14 bases between. Germline V gene lookup returns CDR1 KGHDR and CDR2 SFDVKD.

This clonotype was seen only once. A much larger clone differs by one base, so this may be a read error. No conserved phenylalanine or tryptophan is present at the end of the CDR3, so a read error is the likely explanation. The chain joins TRBV10-3 to TRBJ2-1; D gene unclear. V lost 3 bases and J lost 4, with 7 bases in between. CDR1 and CDR2 from the germline V gene are ENHRY and SYGVKD. The CDR3 length is 13 residues. The CDR3 sequence: CAISEGQYNEQFS. CDR3 DNA sequence: TGTGCCATCAGTGAAGGTCAATACAATGAGCAGTTCTCC.

For this clonotype: It may be a read error: a sequence one base away is much more abundant. The rearrangement uses TRBV6-2 or TRBV6-3 and TRBJ1-2; D possibly corresponds to TRBD1 (5 bases). Trimming took 7 bases from V and 4 from J, leaving 16 bases between them. Looked up from germline, CDR1 is MNHEY and CDR2 is SVGEGT. This CDR3 has 14 residues. CDR3 amino acids: CASTSQGRTYGYTF. The CDR3 DNA sequence: TGTGCCAGCACCTCCCAGGGCAGAACCTATGGCTACACCTTC.